This passage covers 30 T cell receptor beta chains from one sample sequenced in a study of T cell repertoires in MIS-A myocarditis. The table came from immunoSEQ multiplex PCR; TCRdb's copy has only in-frame clones and leaves some out. The repertoire holds 5,500 to 8,000 clones, just under 80% seen once, with roughly 20% in the top ten. The sequenced sample consisted of right inferior lung lobe tissue obtained at autopsy. Receptors were obtained from a man between 18 and 35 years old with fulminant myocarditis from multisystem inflammatory syndrome in adults (MIS-A) after COVID-19.

The chain combines TRBV10-3 with TRBJ2-3; D is ambiguous. The CDR3 loop spans 14 amino acids. The germline gives CDR1 ENHRY, CDR2 SYGVKD. V was shortened by 2 bases and J by 1 base, with 7 bases between the two germline ends. The CDR3 sequence: CAISEVSGTDTQYF. The CDR3, as DNA: TGTGCCATCAGTGAGGTCTCGGGCACAGATACGCAGTATTTT.

The chain uses TRBV18 and TRBJ2-6; a possible D gene is TRBD1 (5 bases). The CDR3 loop spans 19 amino acids. Deletions cut 4 bases from V and 2 bases from J, with 21 bases between. Germline CDR1 is KGHSH and CDR2 is LQKENI. CDR3 loop: CASSLTPQGLGAGANVLTF. The CDR3 nucleotides read TGTGCCAGCTCACTTACCCCCCAGGGATTAGGTGCTGGGGCCAACGTCCTGACTTTC.

This clone was detected a few times. The V call is TRBV14, the J call TRBJ2-7; D uncertain. The CDR3 has 13 amino acids. V was pared by 3 bases and J by 7 bases, with 13 bases between. From germline, CDR1 is SGHDN and CDR2 FVKESK. The CDR3 nucleotides read TGTGCCAGCAGCCACGGATCCGAAAGGGAGCAGTACTTC. It translates to CASSHGSEREQYF.

This chain connects TRBV27 to TRBJ1-2; 8 nucleotides align to TRBD1. The CDR3 is 13 residues long. The V gene end was trimmed by 8 bases and the J gene end by 2 bases; junction bases not matched to a gene: 4. Germline CDR1 reads MNHEY; CDR2 reads SMNVEV (reference sequence). In DNA, the CDR3 is TGTGCCAGCGGATGGACAGGGAACTATGGCTACACCTTC. Amino acids: CASGWTGNYGYTF.

The chain employs TRBV12-3 or TRBV12-4 and TRBJ1-3, with no clear D. Trimming left V 9 bases short and J 4 bases short, with 7 bases between. CDR3 size: 11 residues. CDR3: CASRPGNTIYF. CDR3 coding DNA: TGTGCCAGTCGGCCCGGAAACACCATATATTTT.

The V and J genes are TRBV7-9 and TRBJ2-5, with 11 positions matching TRBD2. The CDR3 is 17 amino acids. With V trimmed by 3 bases and J by 5 bases, 11 bases remained unmatched. CDR1 is SEHNR and CDR2 is FQNEAQ in the germline V gene (reference sequence). The CDR3, as DNA: TGTGCCAGCAGCTTTTCCGCTCTAGCGGGGGGCCGGGAGACCCAGTACTTC. Translation gives CASSFSALAGGRETQYF.

The V call is TRBV10-3, the J call TRBJ2-3; D is uncertain. The V end lost 0 bases, the J end lost 4 bases, and 8 bases lay between the germline ends. The CDR3 consists of 14 residues. Germline CDR1 ENHRY, CDR2 SYGVKD. CDR3 protein: CAISESIGADTQYF. The CDR3 bases are TGTGCCATCAGTGAGTCGATTGGGGCAGATACGCAGTATTTT.

This clone was picked up a small number of times. The CDR3 coding sequence is TGTGCCAGCAGCTTAATCTCGAGGGGCGGCGAGAACGAGCAGTACTTC. The encoded protein is CASSLISRGGENEQYF. The rearrangement uses TRBV7-2 and TRBJ2-7, with D perhaps given as TRBD1 or TRBD2 (5 bases each). The CDR3 has 16 amino acids. Germline CDR1 and CDR2: SGHTA and FQGNSA. The V and J ends lost 2 bases and 5 bases respectively, with 19 bases between them. The full variable domain, its missing parts supplied by reference TRBV7-2 and TRBJ2-7, is GAGVSQSPSNKVTEKGKDVELRCDPISGHTALYWYRQSLGQGLEFLIYFQGNSAPDKSGLPSDRFSAERTGGSVSTLTIQRTQQEDSAVYLCASSLISRGGENEQYFGPGTRLTVT.

This clone was counted once. CDR3 DNA sequence: TGTGCCAGCCGTTCGGTCGCAACTAATGAAAAACTGTTTTTT. Amino acids: CASRSVATNEKLFF. The chain couples TRBV27 to TRBJ1-4, with D unclear. Germline V gene sequence: CDR1 MNHEY, CDR2 SMNVEV (reference sequence). The V end was cut by 8 bases, the J end by 0 bases, with 10 bases between. The CDR3 length is 14 residues.

This clone has a single count. The chain links TRBV7-2 to TRBJ2-3; 7 positions agree with TRBD2. The germline gives CDR1 SGHTA, CDR2 FQGNSA. CDR3 size: 13 residues. Losses at the gene ends were 7 bases for V and 9 bases for J; bases not matched to a gene: 10. The CDR3 DNA is TGTGCCAGCACCATCTGGGGGGGTACAACGCAGTATTTT. Translating it yields CASTIWGGTTQYF.

The gene calls are TRBV28 and TRBJ1-5; D gene uncertain. Trimming pared 8 bases from V and 7 bases from J, leaving 12 bases between. The V gene's germline CDR1 is MDHEN and CDR2 SYDVKM. The length of the CDR3 is 12 residues. CDR3 protein: CASDQDRQPQHF. The CDR3 bases are TGTGCCAGCGATCAGGACCGGCAGCCCCAGCATTTT.

The chain links TRBV12-5 to TRBJ2-7; tentatively, D is TRBD1 (6 bases). Deletions cut 2 bases from V and 4 bases from J, with 18 bases between. The V gene's germline CDR1 is LGHNT and CDR2 FRNRAP. The CDR3 length is 16 residues. The CDR3 spells CASGLSPGVWGYEQYF. CDR3 DNA: TGTGCTAGTGGTTTGTCCCCAGGGGTTTGGGGTTACGAGCAGTACTTC.

The chain couples TRBV3-1 (or the pseudogene TRBV3-2) to TRBJ1-2; D remains ambiguous. Looked up from germline, CDR1 is LGHDT and CDR2 is YNNKEL (reference sequence). The CDR3 covers 14 residues. Trimming removed 0 bases at V and 6 bases at J, with 11 bases between. The CDR3 DNA follows: TGTGCCAGCAGCCAAGAACAGCTCAAGGATGGCTACACCTTC. Translating it yields CASSQEQLKDGYTF.

This clone turned up a few times. V is TRBV4-3 and J is TRBJ1-5; maybe TRBD1 (5 bases). V lost 2 bases, J lost 6 bases, and 14 bases lay in between. Germline V gene lookup returns CDR1 LGHNA and CDR2 YSLEER. The CDR3 is 15 residues long. CDR3 in amino acids: CASSQSWQGGQPQHF. The CDR3 coding sequence is TGCGCCAGCAGCCAAAGTTGGCAGGGAGGTCAGCCCCAGCATTTT.

J is TRBJ2-5 and V is TRBV5-5, with 11 positions matching TRBD2. The CDR3 has 15 amino acids. Looked up from germline, CDR1 is SGHKS and CDR2 is YYEKEE (reference sequence). V shed 2 bases and J 3 bases; nucleotides not matched to a gene: 3. CDR3 in amino acids: CASSFGTSGKETQYF. The CDR3, as DNA: TGTGCCAGCAGCTTTGGGACTAGCGGTAAAGAGACCCAGTACTTC.

The CDR3 DNA reads TGCGCCAGCAGCTTGAAAGTCTCCTACGAGCAGTACTTC. The encoded protein is CASSLKVSYEQYF. The rearrangement uses TRBV5-1 and TRBJ2-7, with unresolved D. Per germline, CDR1 SGHRS and CDR2 YFSETQ. The CDR3 sequence is 13 residues long. V was pared by 1 base and J by 0 bases, with 5 bases between.

The chain carries TRBV30 and TRBJ1-3; weak D call: TRBD1 (5 bases). Germline values: CDR1 GTSNPN, CDR2 SVGIG (reference sequence). Deletions cut 5 bases from V and 0 bases from J, with 14 bases between. The CDR3 is 15 amino acids. CDR3 residues: CAWGRGAISGNTIYF. The CDR3 DNA sequence: TGTGCCTGGGGCCGCGGGGCGATCTCTGGAAACACCATATATTTT. Using reference TRBV30 and TRBJ1-3 for the parts outside the CDR3, the full variable domain is SQTIHQWPATLVQPVGSPLSLECTVEGTSNPNLYWYRQAAGRGLQLLFYSVGIGQISSEVPQNLSASRPQDRQFILSSKKLLLSDSGFYLCAWGRGAISGNTIYFGEGSWLTVV.

The genes are TRBV30 and TRBJ2-7, with D perhaps TRBD1 (5 bases). The germline gives CDR1 GTSNPN, CDR2 SVGIG (reference sequence). This CDR3 comprises 14 residues. Trimming cost V 6 bases and J 3 bases, with 18 bases left between them. CDR3 coding DNA: TGTGCCTGCCTCTCTAAGGGGCCCGGCTACGAGCAGTACTTC. Protein product: CACLSKGPGYEQYF.

This clone appeared a single time. The genes are TRBV4-2 and TRBJ2-7, with D perhaps matching TRBD2 (6 bases). Germline V gene lookup returns CDR1 LGHNA and CDR2 YNFKEQ. Trimming removed 4 bases from V and 5 bases from J, with 15 bases in between. This CDR3 region has 14 residues. The CDR3: CASSLESGSNEQYF. The DNA for the CDR3 is TGTGCCAGCAGCCTTGAGTCCGGGAGTAACGAGCAGTACTTC.

The rearrangement uses TRBV7-9 and TRBJ1-2, with TRBD1 matching 7 bases. The ends lost 5 bases at V and 2 bases at J; junction bases unmatched: 5. CDR1 SEHNR and CDR2 FQNEAQ come from the germline V gene (reference sequence). The CDR3 totals 14 residues. CDR3 loop: CASSRDSYNYGYTF. The CDR3 DNA follows: TGTGCCAGCAGCCGGGACAGTTACAACTATGGCTACACCTTC.

The CDR3 DNA sequence: TGTGCCAGTACCCGGGACACCCCTCGTTCTGGGGCCAACGTCCTGACTTTC. Encoded protein: CASTRDTPRSGANVLTF. J is TRBJ2-6 and V is TRBV2; D is perhaps TRBD1 (6 bases). The CDR3 is 17 amino acids. Trimming stripped 9 bases from V and 1 base from J, with 19 bases between. Germline V gives CDR1 SNHLY, CDR2 FYNNEI.

The V and J genes are TRBV10-3 and TRBJ2-7, with TRBD2 matching 7 bases. V lost 0 bases, J lost 6 bases, and 11 bases stayed unmatched. This CDR3 has 16 residues. Germline V gene lookup returns CDR1 ENHRY and CDR2 SYGVKD. CDR3 DNA sequence: TGTGCCATCAGTGAGTCAGGTCCGGCAGCGGGGCGCGAGCAGTACTTC. As protein: CAISESGPAAGREQYF.

On this clone itself: This sample also contains other DNA sequences that code for the same CDR3. This chain uses TRBV5-1 with TRBJ2-3; D is ambiguous. Germline-derived CDR1 and CDR2 are SGHRS and YFSETQ. The CDR3 contains 16 residues. Deletions cut 3 bases from V and 0 bases from J, with 14 bases between. The CDR3: CASSSPLQGSTDTQYF. The CDR3 region has the DNA TGCGCCAGCAGCTCCCCCTTACAAGGAAGCACAGATACGCAGTATTTT.

The chain employs TRBV15 and TRBJ1-2; unclear D gene. Germline CDR1 and CDR2: LNHNV and YYDKDF (reference sequence). V lost 2 bases and J 8 bases, leaving 15 bases between the germline ends. CDR3 length: 14 amino acids. The CDR3 region is CATSRNRPGRGYTF. CDR3 DNA sequence: TGTGCCACCAGCAGAAACAGACCCGGGCGCGGCTACACCTTC.

V gene TRBV10-3 combines with J gene TRBJ1-4; D is uncertain. V lost 4 bases, J lost 3 bases, and 9 bases lay in between. CDR3 length: 14 residues. The germline V gene has CDR1 ENHRY and CDR2 SYGVKD. Here the CDR3 DNA reads TGTGCCATCAGTGGTGGTGGGTCTAATGAAAAACTGTTTTTT. Protein sequence: CAISGGGSNEKLFF.

This clone was detected a few times. The chain recombines TRBV19 with TRBJ1-5, with D unresolved. From germline, CDR1 is LNHDA and CDR2 SQIVND (reference sequence). V lost 3 bases, J lost 0 bases, and 18 bases lay in between. This CDR3 region has 18 residues. The CDR3 loop reads CASSIIRVLPASNQPQHF. DNA for the CDR3: TGTGCCAGTAGTATTATTCGCGTCCTGCCGGCTAGCAATCAGCCCCAGCATTTT.

This clone was picked up a small number of times. The chain carries TRBV4-2 and TRBJ1-5, with D hard to call. The germline gives CDR1 LGHNA, CDR2 YNFKEQ. V lost 0 bases and J 7 bases, leaving 7 bases between the germline ends. The CDR3 contains 13 residues. This CDR3 is CASSQDMLQPQHF. CDR3 in DNA: TGTGCCAGCAGCCAAGATATGTTGCAGCCCCAGCATTTT.

V gene TRBV27 combines with J gene TRBJ1-1; 7 nucleotides agree with TRBD1. The ends lost 3 bases at V and 5 bases at J; junction bases unmatched: 9. The CDR3 runs to 15 residues. Germline V gene lookup returns CDR1 MNHEY and CDR2 SMNVEV (reference sequence). DNA of the CDR3: TGTGCCAGCAGTTTGACAGGGCGTAGTGGGACTGAAGCTTTCTTT. The encoded protein is CASSLTGRSGTEAFF.

The chain's CDR3 is CASSGTGVTGELFF. The CDR3 coding sequence is TGTGCCTCCTCCGGGACAGGGGTCACCGGGGAGCTGTTTTTT. V usage is TRBV11-2 and J usage is TRBJ2-2; 10 bases are a match to TRBD1. Germline V gene data show CDR1 as SGHAT and CDR2 as FQNNGV. Unmatched junction bases numbered 7, after V lost 11 bases and J lost 4 bases. The CDR3 extends over 14 amino acids.

This sequence joins TRBV9 and TRBJ2-1; 9 positions agree with TRBD1. Germline CDR1 is SGDLS and CDR2 is YYNGEE. This CDR3 has 15 amino acids. V dropped 4 bases and J dropped 7; count of bases not matched to a gene: 9. CDR3 nucleotide sequence: TGTGCCAGCAGCACTACGGGACAGGGAGAGAATGAGCAGTTCTTC. Its protein product is CASSTTGQGENEQFF.